Listed here are 15 T cell receptor beta chains from one sample, sequenced in a study of cytomegalovirus exposure and HLA in healthy donors. Both 60 Vbeta primers and 13 Jbeta primers went into the PCR. The assay was immunoSEQ multiplex PCR, and TCRdb's table has in-frame clones only and misses some. The sample holds 120,000 to 150,000 clones; about 76% are singletons and the top ten take approximately 4%. The sequencing sample was made of PBMCs. The receptors here all came from a man aged 18 to 30 in good health and CMV-seronegative.

The J gene is TRBJ2-5, the V gene TRBV27, with TRBD2 as a possible D gene (6 bases). The DNA end is more similar to TRBJ2-7, so the J call may be wrong. The CDR3 runs to 14 residues. Per germline, CDR1 MNHEY and CDR2 SMNVEV (reference sequence). CDR3 protein: CASSLGGPAYEQYF. CDR3 nucleotides: TGTGCCAGCAGTTTGGGAGGACCAGCTTACGAGCAGTACTTC.

V usage is TRBV2 and J usage is TRBJ2-5; 8 bases align to TRBD2. The CDR3 loop spans 16 amino acids. V shed 4 bases and J 4 bases; nucleotides not matched to a gene: 11. Germline V gene lookup returns CDR1 SNHLY and CDR2 FYNNEI. CDR3 nucleotides: TGTGCCAGCAGTGGAAGTATTTTCGGGGGGGTAGAGACCCAGTACTTC. This translates into CASSGSIFGGVETQYF.

This clone was seen only once. The chain carries TRBV6-1 and TRBJ2-7; tentatively, D is TRBD1 (6 bases). The CDR3 runs 15 residues. Germline CDR1 is MNHNS and CDR2 is SASEGT. V was shortened by 0 bases and J by 0 bases, with 9 bases between the two germline ends. CDR3: CASSEASGASYEQYF. CDR3 DNA sequence: TGTGCCAGCAGTGAAGCCTCAGGGGCCTCCTACGAGCAGTACTTC.

The chain couples TRBV19 to TRBJ2-1; no reliable D call. Per germline, CDR1 LNHDA and CDR2 SQIVND (reference sequence). This CDR3 has 11 residues. V dropped 6 bases and J dropped 8 bases, with 8 bases sitting between them. For the CDR3, the DNA is TGTGCCAGTAGGGCAGTGCATGAGCAGTTCTTC. Its protein is CASRAVHEQFF. Full variable domain (rest looked up from reference TRBV19 and TRBJ2-1): DGGITQSPKYLFRKEGQNVTLSCEQNLNHDAMYWYRQDPGQGLRLIYYSQIVNDFQKGDIAEGYSVSREKKESFPLTVTSAQKNPTAFYLCASRAVHEQFFGPGTRLTVL.

The CDR3 coding sequence is TGCGCCAGCAGCTTGGGTTTAGGCGGGGCAAATTCACCCCTCCACTTT. Amino acid sequence: CASSLGLGGANSPLHF. The gene calls are TRBV5-1 and TRBJ1-6, with D possibly being TRBD1 (5 bases). The CDR3 is 16 residues long. Germline loops: CDR1 SGHRS, CDR2 YFSETQ. V was trimmed by 0 bases and J by 7 bases, leaving 14 bases between them.

The rearrangement joins TRBV30 to TRBJ2-7, with 7 bases identical to TRBD2. The V and J ends lost 5 bases and 7 bases, in that order; junction bases with no gene match: 14. The CDR3 spans 14 residues. Germline V lookup: CDR1 GTSNPN, CDR2 SVGIG (reference sequence). The CDR3 DNA sequence: TGTGCCTGGGGACCCGGAGGACTAGTGTGTGAGCAGTACTTC. It is translated as CAWGPGGLVCEQYF. Looking up the rest from reference TRBV30 and TRBJ2-7 gives the full variable domain: SQTIHQWPATLVQPVGSPLSLECTVEGTSNPNLYWYRQAAGRGLQLLFYSVGIGQISSEVPQNLSASRPQDRQFILSSKKLLLSDSGFYLCAWGPGGLVCEQYFGPGTRLTVT.

The DNA of the CDR3 is TGCGCCAGCAGCCCGAGGGGGGGCGGCCAGGCAGATACGCAGTATTTT. This gives the protein CASSPRGGGQADTQYF. The rearrangement joins TRBV4-1 to TRBJ2-3; possible D gene TRBD2, 7 bases. The ends were cut back, 4 bases at V and 4 bases at J, with 18 bases in the middle. Germline V lookup: CDR1 MGHRA, CDR2 YSYEKL. The CDR3 is 16 amino acids.

The J gene is TRBJ2-3, the V gene TRBV7-6; 7 bases match TRBD1. The J segment lost 2 bases and the V segment lost 5 bases, leaving 4 bases of the junction unmatched. From germline, CDR1 is SGHVS and CDR2 FNYEAQ. CDR3 size: 14 residues. CDR3 coding DNA: TGTGCCAGCAGCCGGGACAGCGTCACAGATACGCAGTATTTT. Residues: CASSRDSVTDTQYF.

The chain combines TRBV5-1 with TRBJ2-1; 7 bases are shared with TRBD2. CDR1 is SGHRS and CDR2 is YFSETQ in the germline V gene. The V and J ends lost 4 bases and 1 base, in that order; junction bases with no gene match: 11. The CDR3 contains 17 residues. The CDR3 sequence is CASSRVLGGGSYNEQFF. The CDR3 DNA follows: TGCGCCAGCAGCCGGGTTTTGGGCGGGGGATCCTACAATGAGCAGTTCTTC.

Only a few counts were recorded for this clone. The chain couples TRBV6-5 to TRBJ2-5, with 7 bases matching TRBD1. Germline V gene data show CDR1 as MNHEY and CDR2 as SVGAGI. V shed 0 bases and J 3 bases; nucleotides not matched to a gene: 4. This CDR3 spans 15 amino acids. The CDR3 here is CASSYSGTAKETQYF. Written as DNA, the CDR3 is TGTGCCAGCAGTTACTCCGGGACAGCAAAAGAGACCCAGTACTTC.

This sequence joins TRBV7-3 and TRBJ1-1; 9 bases are a match to TRBD1. CDR3 length: 14 residues. Germline trimming cut 3 bases from V and 4 bases from J; bases unmatched to any gene: 3. Germline assignment: CDR1 SGHTA and CDR2 FQGTGA. The chain's CDR3 is CASSFTGGPTEAFF. The DNA for the CDR3 is TGTGCCAGCAGCTTCACAGGGGGCCCCACTGAAGCTTTCTTT.

The chain uses TRBV29-1 and TRBJ2-3, with a weak D call TRBD2 (5 bases). This CDR3 is 15 amino acids long. The germline CDR1 and CDR2 sequences are SQVTM and ANQGSEA. Trimming took 4 bases from V and 3 from J, leaving 17 bases between them. The CDR3 region is CSVVSRAGFTDTQYF. CDR3 in DNA: TGCAGCGTTGTGTCGAGGGCTGGATTTACAGATACGCAGTATTTT.

This chain links TRBV28 with TRBJ1-4, with D possibly TRBD1 on 6 matching bases. V lost 3 bases and J 0 bases, leaving 29 bases between the germline ends. Germline CDR1 and CDR2: MDHEN and SYDVKM. This CDR3 contains 22 residues. Written as DNA, the CDR3 is TGTGCCAGCAGTTTGCTGGCAGGGGACCTACGAGACGAAAGGGCAACTAATGAAAAACTGTTTTTT. Translation gives CASSLLAGDLRDERATNEKLFF.

V gene TRBV13 combines with J gene TRBJ2-3; TRBD2 agrees at 10 bases. Germline lookup yields CDR1 PRHDT and CDR2 FYEKMQ (reference sequence). The CDR3 runs to 17 residues. V lost 5 bases, J lost 6 bases, and 14 bases stayed unmatched. The CDR3 DNA reads as TGTGCCAGCAGCCCAAGTTTCCTAGCGGGAGCCCGCGATACGCAGTATTTT. It translates to CASSPSFLAGARDTQYF.

The chain carries TRBV7-2 and TRBJ2-2; 7 nucleotides agree with TRBD2. Germline V gives CDR1 SGHTA, CDR2 FQGNSA. This CDR3 contains 15 residues. After removal of 4 bases from V and 0 bases from J, the junction contained 2 bases not matched to a gene. In DNA form, the CDR3 reads TGTGCCAGCAGCTGGCGGGGGTCGAACACCGGGGAGCTGTTTTTT. The encoded protein is CASSWRGSNTGELFF. Drawing the rest from reference TRBV7-2 and TRBJ2-2, the complete variable domain is GAGVSQSPSNKVTEKGKDVELRCDPISGHTALYWYRQSLGQGLEFLIYFQGNSAPDKSGLPSDRFSAERTGGSVSTLTIQRTQQEDSAVYLCASSWRGSNTGELFFGEGSRLTVL.